The next 25 T cell receptor beta chains were all read from a single sample in a study of cytomegalovirus exposure and HLA in healthy donors. PCR was performed using 60 Vbeta and 13 Jbeta primers. Profiling relied on immunoSEQ multiplex PCR, and the TCRdb table lists in-frame clones only, not all of them. The data contain 160,000 or so clones, about four fifths of them seen just once; the ten biggest clones take up 4% to 5%. Sequenced input: PBMCs. These TCRs come from a man aged 25 to 40 in good health and CMV-seronegative.

The rearrangement uses TRBV5-1 and TRBJ1-1; no definite D call. The germline gives CDR1 SGHRS, CDR2 YFSETQ. Trimming left V 1 base short and J 0 bases short, with 7 bases between. CDR3 size: 14 residues. The DNA for the CDR3 is TGCGCCAGCAGCTTGAGAGGTTTGAACACTGAAGCTTTCTTT. Translating gives CASSLRGLNTEAFF.

This clone was seen only once. This rearrangement joins TRBV18 to TRBJ2-4; D is possibly TRBD2 (6 bases). Trimming took 0 bases from V and 0 from J, leaving 12 bases between them. CDR1 and CDR2 from the germline V gene are KGHSH and LQKENI. The CDR3 contains 17 residues. CDR3 DNA sequence: TGTGCCAGCTCACCACCGACCAAAGCGGGAGCCAAAAACATTCAGTACTTC. Amino acids: CASSPPTKAGAKNIQYF.

This sequence joins TRBV5-4 and TRBJ1-1; 12 bases are shared with TRBD1. The CDR3 covers 14 residues. Germline lookup yields CDR1 SGHNT and CDR2 YYREEE (reference sequence). Trimming took 4 bases from V and 8 from J; bases not matched to a gene: 6. The CDR3 spells CASSRDRGLGEAFF. CDR3 sequence (DNA): TGTGCCAGCAGCCGGGACAGGGGGCTTGGCGAAGCTTTCTTT.

The chain is built from TRBV5-1 and TRBJ1-1; 7 nucleotides line up with TRBD1. CDR1 and CDR2 (germline): SGHRS, YFSETQ. The CDR3 sequence is 16 residues long. Trimming at V came to 3 bases and at J to 3 bases, leaving 11 bases not matched to a gene. Written as DNA, the CDR3 is TGCGCCAGCAGCTCGCGACGGCCTCAGGGGGACACTGAAGCTTTCTTT. Its protein is CASSSRRPQGDTEAFF.

The rearrangement uses TRBV11-2 and TRBJ2-7, with TRBD1 identical over 9 bases. The V gene's germline CDR1 is SGHAT and CDR2 FQNNGV. The CDR3 is made up of 13 amino acids. The CDR3, as DNA: TGTGCGGGTGCCGGGACAGGGTCTGCCGAGCAGTACTTC. It encodes CAGAGTGSAEQYF.

This clone was recorded only once. The rearrangement links TRBV30 to TRBJ1-2, with TRBD1 identical over 7 bases. Germline V CDR1 and CDR2: GTSNPN, SVGIG (reference sequence). V was pared by 4 bases and J by 0 bases, with 2 bases of the junction left unmatched. The CDR3 runs 13 residues. The CDR3 DNA reads as TGTGCCTGGACAGGGACAGCTAACTATGGCTACACCTTC. This translates into CAWTGTANYGYTF.

With respect to this clone: Here the CDR3 omits its conserved ending phenylalanine or tryptophan, so a read error is the likely source. It is unclear where the CDR3 begins or ends on the DNA, so no DNA is shown, and the CDR3 is as TCRdb lists it. Here the CDR3 reads CASSPTGTNYERTWGLV. The chain combines TRBV28 with TRBJ1-1; the table calls TRBD1, which could not be checked here. The CDR3 is 17 amino acids in total, end residues counted. Germline V gene sequence: CDR1 MDHEN, CDR2 SYDVKM.

CDR3 residues: CASSYRPSGYNEQFF. The DNA of the CDR3 is TGTGCCAGCAGTTACAGGCCTAGCGGATACAATGAGCAGTTCTTC. The J gene is TRBJ2-1, the V gene TRBV6-5, with 7 nucleotides matching TRBD2. Germline CDR1 reads MNHEY; CDR2 reads SVGAGI. The CDR3 runs 15 residues. The J segment lost 4 bases and the V segment lost 2 bases, leaving 5 bases of the junction unmatched.

The V call is TRBV29-1, the J call TRBJ2-1, with D possibly being TRBD1 (5 bases). Per the germline V gene, CDR1 is SQVTM and CDR2 is ANQGSEA. The CDR3 consists of 12 residues. Between the trimmed V and J ends, which lost 6 bases and 7 bases, there was a span of 13 bases. The CDR3 DNA reads as TGCAGCGTACCCAGGGATTGGAATGAGCAGTTCTTC. As protein: CSVPRDWNEQFF.

This clone was seen only a few times. The rearrangement uses TRBV5-1 and TRBJ2-1, with TRBD2 matching over 10 bases. With 0 bases clipped from V and 2 bases from J, the junction kept 2 bases outside the gene matches. CDR1 and CDR2 (germline): SGHRS, YFSETQ. The CDR3 consists of 16 residues. CDR3 DNA: TGCGCCAGCAGCTTGGTAGCGGGGGGCGCCTACAATGAGCAGTTCTTC. Translation gives CASSLVAGGAYNEQFF.

J is TRBJ2-3 and V is TRBV6-6; weak D call: TRBD2 (5 bases). From germline, CDR1 is MNHNY and CDR2 SVGAGI (reference sequence). The CDR3 spans 14 residues. Between the trimmed V and J ends, which lost 6 bases and 0 bases, there was a span of 10 bases. CDR3 loop: CASRLLESTDTQYF. CDR3 DNA sequence: TGTGCCAGCAGGTTACTAGAAAGCACAGATACGCAGTATTTT.

The rearrangement links TRBV9 to TRBJ1-5; no clear D. The CDR3 sequence is 14 residues long. Deletions cut 0 bases from V and 3 bases from J, with 7 bases between. Germline V lookup: CDR1 SGDLS, CDR2 YYNGEE. CDR3 bases: TGTGCCAGCAGCGTAGACAGTTCCAATCAGCCCCAGCATTTT. It is translated as CASSVDSSNQPQHF.

J is TRBJ2-7 and V is TRBV10-2, with a weak D call TRBD1 (6 bases). The CDR3 contains 13 residues. Per the germline V gene, CDR1 is WSHSY and CDR2 is SAAADI. V was shortened by 8 bases and J by 1 base, with 12 bases between the two germline ends. Written as DNA, the CDR3 is TGCGCCAGCCTCTCGGACAGTTCCTACGAGCAGTACTTC. It encodes CASLSDSSYEQYF.

CDR3 residues: CASSTGPLAGGLNEQFF. CDR3 DNA: TGTGCCAGCAGTACGGGCCCATTAGCGGGGGGACTCAATGAGCAGTTCTTC. The chain has TRBV2 and TRBJ2-1; 10 bases are shared with TRBD2. V dropped 5 bases and J dropped 6; count of bases not matched to a gene: 13. This CDR3 region has 17 residues. In germline, CDR1 is SNHLY, CDR2 FYNNEI. Drawing the rest from reference TRBV2 and TRBJ2-1, the complete variable domain is EPEVTQTPSHQVTQMGQEVILRCVPISNHLYFYWYRQILGQKVEFLVSFYNNEISEKSEIFDDQFSVERPDGSNFTLKIRSTKLEDSAMYFCASSTGPLAGGLNEQFFGPGTRLTVL.

V is TRBV28 and J is TRBJ2-7; possibly TRBD2 for D (6 bases). V was cut by 6 bases and J by 2 bases, with 17 bases left in between. The CDR3 is made up of 15 amino acids. CDR1 and CDR2 from the germline V gene are MDHEN and SYDVKM. The DNA for the CDR3 is TGTGCCAGCAGCCCGGTGCGGGATTACGCCTACGAGCAGTACTTC. Translation gives CASSPVRDYAYEQYF.

The chain employs TRBV29-1 and TRBJ2-2; D is perhaps TRBD2 (6 bases). The CDR3 runs 14 residues. The ends were cut back, 1 base at V and 4 bases at J, with 10 bases in the middle. Germline values: CDR1 SQVTM, CDR2 ANQGSEA. CDR3 nucleotides: TGCAGCGTTGAAGGGGGGGTCAGCACCGGGGAGCTGTTTTTT. Encoded protein: CSVEGGVSTGELFF.

This clone has just a few counts. The chain links TRBV7-9 to TRBJ2-1, with TRBD2 matching over 10 bases. Germline values: CDR1 SEHNR, CDR2 FQNEAQ (reference sequence). This CDR3 has 15 amino acids. The trim removed 5 bases at V and 10 bases at J, leaving 11 bases unmatched. This CDR3 reads CASSPPSGRAGEQFF. The CDR3 DNA sequence: TGTGCCAGCAGCCCCCCAAGCGGGAGGGCCGGGGAGCAGTTCTTC.

CDR3 DNA: TGTGCCAGCAGCCTCCGGGGGGGCCCGGGGGAGACCCAGTACTTC. Translation: CASSLRGGPGETQYF. The chain employs TRBV9 and TRBJ2-5; the match to TRBD2 covers 8 bases. CDR3 length: 15 amino acids. With 4 bases clipped from V and 5 bases from J, the junction kept 10 bases outside the gene matches. Germline CDR1 is SGDLS and CDR2 is YYNGEE.

The chain employs TRBV28 and TRBJ2-2, with D unclear. The ends were cut back, 7 bases at V and 8 bases at J, with 17 bases in the middle. Germline CDR1 reads MDHEN; CDR2 reads SYDVKM. This CDR3 contains 14 residues. CDR3 sequence (DNA): TGTGCCAGCACCCCGACAAAAACCAGTGGGGAGCTGTTTTTT. It codes for CASTPTKTSGELFF.

The J gene is TRBJ2-7, the V gene TRBV30, with 8 bases lining up with TRBD1. Trimming removed 3 bases from V and 2 bases from J; junction bases left unmatched: 3. CDR3 length equals 13 residues. Germline V gene data show CDR1 as GTSNPN and CDR2 as SVGIG (reference sequence). This CDR3 reads CAWRDRAPYEQYF. The CDR3 nucleotides are TGTGCCTGGAGGGACAGGGCCCCCTACGAGCAGTACTTC.

V and J are TRBV4-3 and TRBJ1-2; D uncertain. The CDR3 contains 15 residues. CDR1 LGHNA and CDR2 YSLEER come from the germline V gene. Trimming removed 0 bases at V and 8 bases at J, with 16 bases between. DNA of the CDR3: TGCGCCAGCAGCCAAGATCGAAGGGAGTATTGGGGCTACACCTTC. It encodes CASSQDRREYWGYTF.

The chain uses TRBV29-1 and TRBJ1-2; tentatively, D is TRBD1 (5 bases). Germline CDR1 and CDR2: SQVTM and ANQGSEA. The CDR3 length is 13 residues. Trimming took off 5 bases at V and 2 bases at J, with 12 bases between the two ends. The CDR3 reads CSVRKRGNYGYTF. The CDR3 nucleotides read TGCAGCGTTCGGAAGCGGGGGAACTATGGCTACACCTTC. Combining the CDR3 with reference TRBV29-1 and TRBJ1-2 gives the whole variable domain SAVISQKPSRDICQRGTSLTIQCQVDSQVTMMFWYRQQPGQSLTLIATANQGSEATYESGFVIDKFPISRPNLTFSTLTVSNMSPEDSSIYLCSVRKRGNYGYTFGSGTRLTVV.

This clone has only a few counts. CDR3 loop: CASSLQGLGNQPQHF. The CDR3 DNA sequence: TGTGCCAGCAGTCTACAGGGTTTAGGCAATCAGCCCCAGCATTTT. The V gene is TRBV2, the J gene TRBJ1-5, with D possibly being TRBD1 (6 bases). Trimming left V 5 bases short and J 2 bases short, with 13 bases between. CDR1 and CDR2 from the germline V gene are SNHLY and FYNNEI. The CDR3 sequence is 15 residues long.

The genes are TRBV6-6 and TRBJ2-7; 8 bases align to TRBD2. The V gene's germline CDR1 is MNHNY and CDR2 SVGAGI (reference sequence). The CDR3 contains 16 residues. Trimming took 2 bases from V and 7 from J; bases not matched to a gene: 13. The CDR3 DNA reads TGTGCCAGCAGTTACACCCCGACTAGCGTTCTCCTAGAGCAGTACTTC. Its translation: CASSYTPTSVLLEQYF.

The V call is TRBV6-5, the J call TRBJ2-1; 9 nucleotides align to TRBD2. V was pared by 2 bases and J by 9 bases, with 8 bases of the junction left unmatched. CDR3 length: 15 amino acids. CDR1 is MNHEY and CDR2 is SVGAGI in the germline V gene. CDR3 DNA: TGTGCCAGCAGTTACGTCGGCGGGAGGGCCAGTGAGCAGTTCTTC. This encodes CASSYVGGRASEQFF.